The 12 T cell receptor beta chains in this list originate from one sample, sequenced in a study of CD8+ T cells in alopecia areata (dated by TCRdb to between 2018 and 2020). The time point tag for this specimen amounts to: roughly 24 weeks on oral tofacitinib. In light of the paper, this sample's treatment or condition label describes: oral pan-JAK inhibitor, 5-10 mg twice daily. Libraries were prepared through the immunoSEQ multiplex PCR assay. RNA was extracted from all samples and reverse transcribed into cDNA, which served as template for TCR sequencing. TCRdb stores this immuneACCESS table with in-frame sequences only. Part of the clones is absent; in the studies checked, under half of the shortfall reflects unresolved V genes, and no reason is known for the rest. Across this sample there are around 270,000 clones, with roughly 50% seen only once. Of the sample, under 2% falls within the top ten clones.

The sample was CD4+ T cells sorted from blood, taken at week 24, from a patient treated with tofacitinib. These receptors were collected from a human donor with alopecia areata.

The CDR3 is CASSSRANEKLFF. Here the CDR3 DNA reads TGTGCCAGTAGTTCCCGCGCTAATGAAAAACTGTTTTTT. The chain recombines TRBV19 with TRBJ1-4; unclear D gene. Per the germline V gene, CDR1 is LNHDA and CDR2 is SQIVND (reference sequence). V lost 5 bases and J lost 3, with 7 bases in between. The CDR3 runs 13 residues.

J is TRBJ2-6 and V is TRBV25-1; no clear D. Germline V lookup: CDR1 MGHDK, CDR2 SYGVNS. Trimming stripped 9 bases from V and 0 bases from J, with 6 bases between. The CDR3 contains 13 residues. The CDR3 here is CASESSGANVLTF. CDR3 coding DNA: TGTGCCAGTGAGAGCTCTGGGGCCAACGTCCTGACTTTC.

The gene calls are TRBV29-1 and TRBJ1-6, with no clear D. This CDR3 spans 13 amino acids. Trimming shortened V by 5 bases and J by 6 bases, and 11 bases separated the two germline ends. Germline lookup yields CDR1 SQVTM and CDR2 ANQGSEA. The CDR3 protein is CSVSWQINSPLHF. The CDR3 DNA follows: TGCAGCGTTTCGTGGCAGATTAATTCACCCCTCCACTTT.

This clone was seen repeatedly, ten times or more. The chain uses TRBV5-1 and TRBJ1-1; maybe TRBD1 (6 bases). This CDR3 spans 13 amino acids. The germline V gene encodes CDR1 SGHRS and CDR2 YFSETQ. Trimming stripped 0 bases from V and 6 bases from J, with 9 bases between. The CDR3: CASSLAEGAEAFF. The CDR3 coding sequence is TGCGCCAGCAGCTTGGCCGAGGGGGCTGAAGCTTTCTTT.

The chain is built from TRBV20-1 and TRBJ2-3, with D perhaps TRBD1 or TRBD2 (5 bases each). The V gene's germline CDR1 is DFQATT and CDR2 SNEGSKA (reference sequence). This CDR3 contains 11 residues. The V end was cut by 1 base, the J end by 6 bases, with 5 bases between. CDR3 protein: CSARGGDTQYF. In DNA, the CDR3 is TGCAGTGCTAGAGGGGGGGATACGCAGTATTTT.

The gene calls are TRBV28 and TRBJ2-3; TRBD2 matches 7 bases. J gave up 1 base and V 4 bases, and 8 bases lay outside the gene matches. The CDR3 extends over 16 amino acids. CDR1 is MDHEN and CDR2 is SYDVKM in the germline V gene. The CDR3 bases are TGTGCCAGCAGTTCTCACCGCGGGGGAGGCACAGATACGCAGTATTTT. It codes for CASSSHRGGGTDTQYF. Filled out from reference TRBV28 and TRBJ2-3, the complete variable domain reads DVKVTQSSRYLVKRTGEKVFLECVQDMDHENMFWYRQDPGLGLRLIYFSYDVKMKEKGDIPEGYSVSREKKERFSLILESASTNQTSMYLCASSSHRGGGTDTQYFGPGTRLTVL.

V is TRBV29-1 and J is TRBJ2-5, with 9 bases fitting TRBD1. The CDR3 length is 14 residues. CDR1 is SQVTM, CDR2 ANQGSEA, per germline. The V segment lost 4 bases and the J segment 5 bases; nucleotides outside the gene matches: 8. The CDR3 sequence is CSVGGQGFGETQYF. Written as DNA, the CDR3 is TGCAGCGTTGGTGGACAGGGGTTTGGCGAGACCCAGTACTTC.

This clone was counted between two and nine times. The rearrangement uses TRBV29-1 and TRBJ2-3, with 7 bases aligning to TRBD1. Germline loops: CDR1 SQVTM, CDR2 ANQGSEA. The CDR3 is 12 residues long. V was pared by 7 bases and J by 2 bases, with 3 bases of the junction left unmatched. The CDR3 protein is CSGDSYTDTQYF. The CDR3 coding sequence is TGCAGCGGGGACAGTTACACAGATACGCAGTATTTT.

V is TRBV30 and J is TRBJ2-1; 8 nucleotides align to TRBD1. V lost 4 bases, J lost 14 bases, and 10 bases stayed unmatched. CDR1 is GTSNPN, CDR2 SVGIG, per germline (reference sequence). The CDR3 is 12 residues long. As DNA, the CDR3 is TGTGCCTGGACTTCGGGACAGGCCAGGGAGTTCTTC. This codes for CAWTSGQAREFF. Based on the CDR3 plus reference TRBV30 and TRBJ2-1, the full variable domain is SQTIHQWPATLVQPVGSPLSLECTVEGTSNPNLYWYRQAAGRGLQLLFYSVGIGQISSEVPQNLSASRPQDRQFILSSKKLLLSDSGFYLCAWTSGQAREFFGPGTRLTVL.

In regard to this clone: The same CDR3 arises from other DNA sequences in this sample as well. This sequence joins TRBV7-2 and TRBJ2-3, with unresolved D. CDR3 length: 12 amino acids. Trimming removed 4 bases from V and 2 bases from J, with 4 bases in between. Germline-derived CDR1 and CDR2 are SGHTA and FQGNSA. CDR3 sequence: CASSSYTDTQYF. CDR3 coding DNA: TGTGCCAGCAGCTCGTACACAGATACGCAGTATTTT.

The V call is TRBV7-6, the J call TRBJ1-2, with 8 bases that match TRBD1. The CDR3 extends over 12 amino acids. J was trimmed by 6 bases and V by 5 bases; bases with no gene match: 2. CDR1 is SGHVS, CDR2 FNYEAQ, per germline. CDR3 sequence reads: CASSQTGDGYTF. Here the CDR3 DNA reads TGTGCCAGCAGCCAGACAGGGGATGGCTACACCTTC. The full variable domain, completed using reference TRBV7-6 and TRBJ1-2, is GAGVSQSPRYKVTKRGQDVALRCDPISGHVSLYWYRQALGQGPEFLTYFNYEAQQDKSGLPNDRFSAERPEGSISTLTIQRTEQRDSAMYRCASSQTGDGYTFGSGTRLTVV.

The gene calls are TRBV27 and TRBJ1-1; D is uncertain. CDR3 length equals 14 residues. In germline, CDR1 is MNHEY, CDR2 SMNVEV (reference sequence). The V end was cut by 3 bases, the J end by 1 base, with 9 bases between. For the CDR3, the DNA is TGTGCCAGCAGTTTCCGGACGGGGAACACTGAAGCTTTCTTT. This translates into CASSFRTGNTEAFF.